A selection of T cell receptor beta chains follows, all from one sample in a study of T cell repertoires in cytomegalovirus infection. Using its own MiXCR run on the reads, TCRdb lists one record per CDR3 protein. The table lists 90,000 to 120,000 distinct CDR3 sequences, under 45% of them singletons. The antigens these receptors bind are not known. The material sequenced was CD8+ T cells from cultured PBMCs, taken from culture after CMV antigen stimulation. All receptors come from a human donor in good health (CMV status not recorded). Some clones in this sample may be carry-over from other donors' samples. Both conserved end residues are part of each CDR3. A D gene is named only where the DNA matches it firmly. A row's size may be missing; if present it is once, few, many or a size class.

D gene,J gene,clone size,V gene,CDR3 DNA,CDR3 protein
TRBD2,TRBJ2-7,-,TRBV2,TGTGCCAGAAGATGGACTAGCGACTCCTACGAGCAGTACTTC,CARRWTSDSYEQYF
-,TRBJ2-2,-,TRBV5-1,TGCGCCAGCAGCCCGCTCGGGGGAACCGGGGAGCTGTTTTTT,CASSPLGGTGELFF
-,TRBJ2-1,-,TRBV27,TGTGCCAGCAGTTTATCCCCCGTGACGGCCTCCTCCTACAATGAGCAGTTCTTC,CASSLSPVTASSYNEQFF
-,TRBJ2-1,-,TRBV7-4,TGTGCCAGCAGCCGGACCGTGGACAATGAGCAGTTCTTC,CASSRTVDNEQFF
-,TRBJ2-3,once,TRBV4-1,TGCGCCAGCAGCCAAGAGATAGAGGCAGATACGCAGTATTTT,CASSQEIEADTQYF
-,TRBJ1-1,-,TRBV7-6,TGTGCCAGCAGCCCACCGGGACGGGGCGTGAACACTGAAGCTTTCTTT,CASSPPGRGVNTEAFF
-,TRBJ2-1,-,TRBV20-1,TGCAGTGCTAGAGATTGGGTCCAGACCTACAATGAGCAGTTCTTC,CSARDWVQTYNEQFF
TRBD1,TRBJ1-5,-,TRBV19,TGTGCCAGTAGTTTATATCCGGGACAGGGGGTTTTTGGCAATCAGCCCCAGCATTTT,CASSLYPGQGVFGNQPQHF
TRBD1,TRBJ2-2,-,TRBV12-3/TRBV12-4,TGTGCCAGCAGTTTTTATCTGGCGGACAGGGTTGCCGGGGAGCTGTTTTTT,CASSFYLADRVAGELFF
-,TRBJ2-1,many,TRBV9,TGTGCCAGCAACCTCGAAGGGGACCCGCGGAATGAGCAGTTCTTC,CASNLEGDPRNEQFF
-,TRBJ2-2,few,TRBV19,TGTGCCAGTAGTATGGGTAACACCGGGGAGCTGTTTTTT,CASSMGNTGELFF
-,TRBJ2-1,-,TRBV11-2,TGTGCCAGCCTCTTTAGCGGTGATGAGCAGTTCTTC,CASLFSGDEQFF
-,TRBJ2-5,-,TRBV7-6,TGTGCCAGCAGCGAGGACGGGGCGACCCAGTACTTC,CASSEDGATQYF
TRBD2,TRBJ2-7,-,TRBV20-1,TGCAGTGCTACTCGGACTAGCGGGACCTACGAGCAGTACTTC,CSATRTSGTYEQYF
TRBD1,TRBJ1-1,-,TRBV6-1,TGTGCCAGCAGTGAACCCTTACAGGGGGTCACTGAAGCTTTCTTT,CASSEPLQGVTEAFF
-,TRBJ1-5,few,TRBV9,TGTGCCAGCAGCGTTGGGGCCTTGGGCAATCAGCCCCAGCATTTT,CASSVGALGNQPQHF
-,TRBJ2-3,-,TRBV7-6,TGTGCCAGCAGCTTAGTACGGAACACAGATACGCAGTATTTT,CASSLVRNTDTQYF
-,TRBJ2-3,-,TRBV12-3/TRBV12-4,TGTGCCAGCAGTTTTGGCTCGGGAGTTGGAGATACGCAGTATTTT,CASSFGSGVGDTQYF
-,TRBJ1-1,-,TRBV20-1,TGCAGTGCTAGTGAGCAACAGAACACTGAAGCTTTCTTT,CSASEQQNTEAFF
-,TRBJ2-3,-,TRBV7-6,TGTGCCAGCAGCGCCTGGACAGTAGATACGCATTTT,CASSAWTVDTHF
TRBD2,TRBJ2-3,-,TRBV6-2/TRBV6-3,TGTGCCAGCAGACCCGGTACCGTAGCGGGGAGAGGCACAGATACGCAGTATTTT,CASRPGTVAGRGTDTQYF
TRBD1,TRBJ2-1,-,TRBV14,TGTGCCAGCAGCCAAACACAGGGGGGAGCTTTTTACAATGAGCAGTTCTTC,CASSQTQGGAFYNEQFF
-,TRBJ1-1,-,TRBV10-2,TGCGCCAGCAGTGTCCTTAGGGGCACTGAAGCTTTCTTT,CASSVLRGTEAFF
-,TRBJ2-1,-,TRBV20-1,TGCAGTGCTAGGGCCTTAGGGGGGAACAATGAGCAGTTCTTC,CSARALGGNNEQFF
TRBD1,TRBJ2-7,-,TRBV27,TGTGCCAGCAGTTTATCGATCGGACAGGGGGAGGACGAGCAGTACTTC,CASSLSIGQGEDEQYF
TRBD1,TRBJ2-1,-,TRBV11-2,TGTGCCAGCAGCCCACACTGGGACAGGGGAAGCTACAATGAGCAGTTCTTC,CASSPHWDRGSYNEQFF
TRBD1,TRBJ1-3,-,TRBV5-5,TGTGCCAGCAGCGACGGACAGGGCTTCCTCGGAAACACCATATATTTT,CASSDGQGFLGNTIYF
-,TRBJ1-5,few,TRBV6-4,TGTGCCAGCAGTGACTCGATAAAGCGGGTAAGCAATCAGCCCCAGCATTTT,CASSDSIKRVSNQPQHF
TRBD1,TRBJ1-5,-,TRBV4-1,TGCGCCAGCAGCCAAGAAGGACAGGGCTGGCAGCCCCAGCATTTT,CASSQEGQGWQPQHF
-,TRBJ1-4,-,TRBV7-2,TGTGCCAGCAGCTTAGGTCTTGGGGAAAAACTGTTTTTT,CASSLGLGEKLFF
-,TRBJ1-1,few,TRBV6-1,TGTGCCAGCAGTTTCCATCTGAACACTGAAGCTTTCTTT,CASSFHLNTEAFF
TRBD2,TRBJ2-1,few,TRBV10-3,TGTGCCATCAGTGGCTTAGGACTAGCGGGGGACGATGAGCAGTTCTTC,CAISGLGLAGDDEQFF
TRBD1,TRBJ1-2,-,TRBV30,TGTGCCTGGAGTGTGAGTGGACAGGGAATTCCGGGGCATGGCTACACCTTC,CAWSVSGQGIPGHGYTF
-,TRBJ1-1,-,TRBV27,TGTGCCAGCAGTTTAACAGAGTACACTGAAGCTTTCTTT,CASSLTEYTEAFF
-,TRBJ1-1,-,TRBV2,TGTGCCAGCAGACGGTTACAGGGAATGAACACTGAAGCTTTCTTT,CASRRLQGMNTEAFF
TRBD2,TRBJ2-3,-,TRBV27,TGTGCCAGCAGTTTAGCGGGGGTATCAGATACGCAGTATTTT,CASSLAGVSDTQYF
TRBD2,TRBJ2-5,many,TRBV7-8,TGTGCCAGCAGCACTGGGACTAGCGGGGGAGAGACCCAGTACTTC,CASSTGTSGGETQYF
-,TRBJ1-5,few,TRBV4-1,TGCGCCAGCAGCCACGGGGCACTTAGCAATCAGCCCCAGCATTTT,CASSHGALSNQPQHF
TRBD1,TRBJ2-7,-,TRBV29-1,TGCAGCGCCAAGGACAGGGCCTACGAGCAGTACTTC,CSAKDRAYEQYF
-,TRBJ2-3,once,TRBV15,TGTGCCACCAGCATCGGGTATGACACAGATACGCAGTATTTT,CATSIGYDTDTQYF
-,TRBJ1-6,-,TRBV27,TGTGCCAGCAGTTCCCCAGCCACTTATAATTCACCCCTCCACTTT,CASSSPATYNSPLHF
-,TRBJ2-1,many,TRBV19,TGTGCCAGTAGTATCGGGTGGAGCTCCTACAATGAGCAGTTCTTC,CASSIGWSSYNEQFF
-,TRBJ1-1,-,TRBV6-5,TGTGCCAGCAGTTGGACAGCCGGTCCTGAAGCTTTCTTT,CASSWTAGPEAFF
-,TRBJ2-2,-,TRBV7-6,TGTGCCACCCACCCGAGGGGGGGCACCGGGGAGCTGTTTTTT,CATHPRGGTGELFF
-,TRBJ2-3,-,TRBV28,TGTGCCAGCAGTCGATTCCCCGACGGTGCTAGCACAGATACGCAGTATTTT,CASSRFPDGASTDTQYF
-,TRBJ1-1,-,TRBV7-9,TGTGCCAGCAGAGAGGCCATGAACACTGAAGCTTTCTTT,CASREAMNTEAFF